These T cell receptor beta chains were read from a single sample in a study of blood T cell repertoires in COVID-19. Profiled with immunoSEQ multiplex PCR; TCRdb holds only in-frame clones, not every one. The sample carries fewer than 400,000 clones, approximately 85% recorded once. Sequencing was done on a sample of PBMCs or T cells enriched from blood (not recorded which). Receptor source: a man aged 25-45 years who had recovered from COVID-19. The CDR3 runs from the conserved cysteine through the conserved F or W. The order of the fields is D gene, V gene, J gene, clone size, CDR3 DNA, CDR3 protein. The D gene is left open where the match is weak. Size is stated for part of the rows, as once, few or many counts, or as a class when the clone is expanded.

NA	TRBV6-6	TRBJ1-5	NA	TGTGCCAGCAGTTCACAGGCAGGTTTCAATCAGCCCCAGCATTTT	CASSSQAGFNQPQHF
TRBD1	TRBV7-3	TRBJ1-5	NA	TGTGCCAGCAGCTTATACAGGGGGCCTGATCAGCCCCAGCATTTT	CASSLYRGPDQPQHF
NA	TRBV2	TRBJ1-2	NA	TGTGCCCGCAACTCCGTCCGAACCTATGGCTACACCTTC	CARNSVRTYGYTF
TRBD1	TRBV30	TRBJ1-5	NA	TGTGCCTGGAGCACCGGGACAGGGAGTTCTCAGCCCCAGCATTTT	CAWSTGTGSSQPQHF
NA	TRBV5-4	TRBJ1-1	NA	TGTGCCAGCAGCTTGGAACAGAGGAACACTGAAGCTTTCTTT	CASSLEQRNTEAFF
TRBD1	TRBV19	TRBJ2-1	NA	TGTGCCAGTAGTAGACAAGGACAGGGCAATGAGCAGTTCTTC	CASSRQGQGNEQFF
NA	TRBV3-1/TRBV3-2	TRBJ2-2	NA	TGTGCCAGCAGCCGAAAGACAGGTTTGAACACCGGGGAGCTGTTTTTT	CASSRKTGLNTGELFF
NA	TRBV5-6	TRBJ1-3	NA	TGTGCCAGCAGCTCCGCCCGGTTCTCTGGAAACACCATATATTTT	CASSSARFSGNTIYF
NA	TRBV5-4	TRBJ2-7	few	TGTGCCAGCAGCACCGGGATCGGGGTGGAGCAGTACTTC	CASSTGIGVEQYF
NA	TRBV9	TRBJ2-7	NA	TGTGCCAGCAGCGTAGACGGGGTCTTGGGAGACGAGCAGTACTTC	CASSVDGVLGDEQYF
NA	TRBV7-3	TRBJ2-1	NA	TGTGCCAGCAGCTTATATCAGCGTGGGGAGCAGTTCTTC	CASSLYQRGEQFF
NA	TRBV20-1	TRBJ1-1	NA	TGCAGTGCTAGTGCTGGGCGAGGGTTAGTAGCTTTCTTT	CSASAGRGLVAFF
TRBD1	TRBV19	TRBJ2-6	NA	TGTGCCAGTAGCCTATCCGGGACAGGGATTGCTGGGGCCAACGTCCTGACTTTC	CASSLSGTGIAGANVLTF
TRBD2	TRBV10-2	TRBJ2-1	NA	TGCGCCAGCAGTGAGTCGAGGATGATTACGGGGGGGCCGTACAATGAGCAGTTCTTC	CASSESRMITGGPYNEQFF
NA	TRBV19	TRBJ1-6	NA	TGTGCCAGTAGTATCTTGCAGGGGCAATCACCCCTCCACTTT	CASSILQGQSPLHF
TRBD1	TRBV27	TRBJ1-2	NA	TGTGCCAGCAGGGGACAGGGGGCAGGCTATGGCTACACCTTC	CASRGQGAGYGYTF
TRBD1	TRBV30	TRBJ2-2	NA	TGTGCCTGGAGTTTGAGACAGGGAACCACCGGGGAGCTGTTTTTT	CAWSLRQGTTGELFF
NA	TRBV4-2	TRBJ2-1	NA	TGTGCCAGCAGCCAAGTAAGTACGGGGTTGGATGAGCAGTTCTTC	CASSQVSTGLDEQFF
TRBD1	TRBV5-4	TRBJ2-1	once	TGTGCCAGCCGCCGGACAGGGGTTTTGGATGAGCAGTTCTTC	CASRRTGVLDEQFF
TRBD1	TRBV6-5	TRBJ2-7	NA	TGTGCCAGCAGGAGACAGGGTGGCGAGCAGTACTTC	CASRRQGGEQYF
TRBD2	TRBV11-1	TRBJ2-7	once	TGTGCCAGCATCCGGGGGGGTCCCCCCTACGAGCAGTACTTC	CASIRGGPPYEQYF
NA	TRBV4-3	TRBJ1-4	NA	TGCGCCAGCAGCCAAGACGGCGCCGGGGGAGGCGAAAAACTGTTTTTT	CASSQDGAGGGEKLFF
TRBD1	TRBV11-2	TRBJ1-1	few	TGTGCCAGCAGCGCACAGGGGGCTGTGGCTGAAGCTTTCTTT	CASSAQGAVAEAFF
NA	TRBV7-2	TRBJ2-5	NA	TGTGCCAGCAGTTATAGCGTTGCCCAAGAGACCCAGTACTTC	CASSYSVAQETQYF
TRBD1	TRBV5-1	TRBJ1-5	once	TGCGCCAGCAGCGCGGGACAGGGAGGTCAGCCCCAGCATTTT	CASSAGQGGQPQHF
TRBD1	TRBV5-1	TRBJ2-3	NA	TGCGCCAGCAGCTTGGCTACTTTCCAGGGGGCGACAGATACGCAGTATTTT	CASSLATFQGATDTQYF
NA	TRBV7-9	TRBJ1-3	NA	TGTGCCAGCAGCCCGACCGGGAACACCATATATTTT	CASSPTGNTIYF
TRBD1	TRBV27	TRBJ1-2	many	TGTGCCAGCAGTTTGCGGACAGGGTCCCCTGGCTACACCTTC	CASSLRTGSPGYTF
TRBD2	TRBV19	TRBJ2-7	NA	TGTGCCAGTAGTTTACGGAAGACTAGCGGGGTAGACTACGAGCAGTACTTC	CASSLRKTSGVDYEQYF
TRBD1	TRBV7-6	TRBJ1-2	NA	TGTGCCAGCAGCCCGCTGGACAGGGGGCCGGCTGGCTACACCTTC	CASSPLDRGPAGYTF
NA	TRBV20-1	TRBJ1-1	few	TGCAGTACCTATCAGGGTATTGAAGCTTTCTTT	CSTYQGIEAFF
TRBD2	TRBV7-2	TRBJ2-5	NA	TGTGCCAGCAGCTCCGGGGGGGCAAAGACCCAGTACTTC	CASSSGGAKTQYF
TRBD1	TRBV6-5	TRBJ1-2	NA	TGTGCCAGCAAGCCGGGACAGGGCCACTATGGCTACACCTTC	CASKPGQGHYGYTF
NA	TRBV9	TRBJ2-2	NA	TGTGCCAGCAGCGCGGACGGGACTTCCACCGGGGAGCTGTTTTTT	CASSADGTSTGELFF
NA	TRBV29-1	TRBJ1-4	few	TGCAGCGTGGGCTGGACAACGGAAAAACTGTTTTTT	CSVGWTTEKLFF
NA	TRBV6-5	TRBJ2-1	NA	TGTGCCAGCAGTCCCGGGCGGGGAGGCAATGAGCAGTTCTTC	CASSPGRGGNEQFF
NA	TRBV6-5	TRBJ2-7	NA	TGTGCCAGCAGTTACCTATCGAACAGGGAGAACGAGCAGTACTTC	CASSYLSNRENEQYF
TRBD1	TRBV18	TRBJ2-6	NA	TGTGCCAGCTCACCCCTACAGGGGTCATCTGGGGCCAACGTCCTGACTTTC	CASSPLQGSSGANVLTF
TRBD2	TRBV18	TRBJ2-3	NA	TGTGCCAGCTCACCACTCCCGAGCGGGGTAGCAGATACGCAGTATTTT	CASSPLPSGVADTQYF
NA	TRBV3-1/TRBV3-2	TRBJ1-5	NA	TGTGCCAGCAGCCAAGACGGGAATAGCAATCAGCCCCAGCATTTT	CASSQDGNSNQPQHF
TRBD1	TRBV7-2	TRBJ1-6	NA	TGTGCCAGCAGCTCTGGACAGGGAACGAGTTCACCCCTCCACTTT	CASSSGQGTSSPLHF
TRBD2	TRBV29-1	TRBJ2-2	NA	TGCAGCGTTGTAGCGGGGTTTTATCCCGGGGAGCTGTTTTTT	CSVVAGFYPGELFF
TRBD2	TRBV5-6	TRBJ2-7	NA	TGTGCCAGCAGGAATTTCGGGGGGACCTACGAGCAGTACTTC	CASRNFGGTYEQYF
NA	TRBV2	TRBJ1-1	NA	TGTGCCAGCAGTGAAAGGGGCTCGAACACTGAAGCTTTCTTT	CASSERGSNTEAFF
NA	TRBV15	TRBJ1-1	NA	TGTGCCACCAGCACATCGTCACCGGACATGCCAACAAGGAACACTGAAGCTTTCTTT	CATSTSSPDMPTRNTEAFF
NA	TRBV12-3/TRBV12-4	TRBJ1-1	NA	TGTGCCAGCAGCCGCGATATCGAAGCTTTCTTT	CASSRDIEAFF
NA	TRBV10-3	TRBJ1-1	few	TGTGCCGCTGGGGAGGGGGTCAGAGTTGAAGCTTTCTTT	CAAGEGVRVEAFF
TRBD1	TRBV5-1	TRBJ1-1	NA	TGCGCCAGCAGCTTATACAGGGGGCCGGGGTTAACTGAAGCTTTCTTT	CASSLYRGPGLTEAFF
TRBD1	TRBV6-5	TRBJ1-2	NA	TGTGCCAGCAGACAGGGGGTAGGAAACTATGGCTACACCTTC	CASRQGVGNYGYTF
NA	TRBV13	TRBJ1-1	NA	TGTGCCAGCAGCTTAATTAGGGAGCTGAACACTGAAGCTTTCTTT	CASSLIRELNTEAFF